Below are 32 T cell receptor beta chains sequenced from a single sample in a study of blood T cell repertoires in COVID-19. The data were produced by immunoSEQ multiplex PCR, yet TCRdb's version contains in-frame clones alone and is incomplete. The sample records hundreds of thousands of clones, approximately 90% being singletons. Material for sequencing was PBMCs or T cells enriched from blood (not recorded which). The receptors were sampled from a woman aged 55 to 70 in a cohort exposed to, infected with or recovered from COVID-19 (not recorded which).

This clone was recorded a few times. The chain has TRBV6-1 and TRBJ1-5; the match to TRBD1 covers 8 bases. The CDR3 runs to 14 residues. Germline trimming cut 1 base from V and 4 bases from J; bases unmatched to any gene: 0. Germline V gene sequence: CDR1 MNHNS, CDR2 SASEGT. CDR3 protein: CASSEDRGNQPQHF. In DNA form, the CDR3 reads TGTGCCAGCAGTGAAGACAGGGGGAATCAGCCCCAGCATTTT.

This clone was seen just once. The gene calls are TRBV5-1 and TRBJ2-1; 13 bases align to TRBD2. CDR3 size: 19 residues. Trimming at V came to 0 bases and at J to 3 bases, leaving 9 bases not matched to a gene. Germline assignment: CDR1 SGHRS and CDR2 YFSETQ. The chain's CDR3 is CASSLGLAGGRANYNEQFF. CDR3 DNA sequence: TGCGCCAGCAGCTTGGGACTAGCGGGAGGTCGGGCTAACTACAATGAGCAGTTCTTC.

The chain uses TRBV6-6 and TRBJ2-1; the D is unclear. The CDR3 is 12 amino acids. Germline CDR1 and CDR2: MNHNY and SVGAGI (reference sequence). V was shortened by 4 bases and J by 6 bases, with 7 bases between the two germline ends. The CDR3 here is CASSFTGNEQFF. The CDR3 nucleotides read TGTGCCAGCAGTTTCACTGGCAATGAGCAGTTCTTC.

The V and J genes are TRBV30 and TRBJ2-2; tentatively, D is TRBD1 (5 bases). This CDR3 region has 13 residues. With 0 bases removed from V and 5 bases from J, the gap between germline ends came to 7 bases. The germline V gene has CDR1 GTSNPN and CDR2 SVGIG (reference sequence). DNA for the CDR3: TGTGCCTGGAGTGTAGCAGGGACCGGGGAGCTGTTTTTT. This gives the protein CAWSVAGTGELFF.

This chain's CDR3 is CASSIRGPLGEQFF. The DNA of the CDR3 is TGTGCCAGTAGTATTAGAGGGCCCCTTGGCGAGCAGTTCTTC. V usage is TRBV19 and J usage is TRBJ2-1; maybe TRBD2 (5 bases). Germline V gene lookup returns CDR1 LNHDA and CDR2 SQIVND (reference sequence). The V end lost 3 bases, the J end lost 10 bases, and 16 bases lay between the germline ends. There are 14 residues in the CDR3.

The rearrangement joins TRBV11-2 to TRBJ2-7, with 7 bases aligning to TRBD2. The V gene end was trimmed by 5 bases and the J gene end by 3 bases; junction bases not matched to a gene: 10. This CDR3 contains 15 residues. Germline CDR1 reads SGHAT; CDR2 reads FQNNGV. The CDR3 DNA reads as TGTGCCAGCAGCCGCCTGGGGGGGGAGGGCTACGAGCAGTACTTC. Translation gives CASSRLGGEGYEQYF.

V and J are TRBV10-3 and TRBJ2-2; D is perhaps TRBD1 (6 bases). V lost 6 bases and J lost 3, with 14 bases in between. Germline V gene sequence: CDR1 ENHRY, CDR2 SYGVKD. The CDR3 has 15 residues. Here the CDR3 reads CAIRTGQEHTGELFF. CDR3 bases: TGTGCCATCAGGACGGGACAAGAGCACACCGGGGAGCTGTTTTTT.

This chain links TRBV9 with TRBJ2-1, with D tentatively TRBD1 (6 bases). The CDR3 length is 15 residues. Germline V gene sequence: CDR1 SGDLS, CDR2 YYNGEE. The V gene lost 4 bases and the J gene lost 2 bases, with 13 bases spanning the gap. Here the CDR3 DNA reads TGTGCCAGCAGCCAATCCGGACAGACCTACAATGAGCAGTTCTTC. Amino acids: CASSQSGQTYNEQFF.

This clone came up once. The chain combines TRBV4-1 with TRBJ1-3; D unclear. The CDR3 is made up of 16 amino acids. The germline CDR1 and CDR2 sequences are MGHRA and YSYEKL. Trimming stripped 1 base from V and 4 bases from J, with 14 bases between. CDR3 DNA sequence: TGCGCCAGCAGCCAAGGGCGCTTGACGGGAGGAAACACCATATATTTT. Its translation: CASSQGRLTGGNTIYF.

The gene calls are TRBV4-1 and TRBJ1-1; no clear D. The germline gives CDR1 MGHRA, CDR2 YSYEKL. This CDR3 is built from 12 residues. Between the trimmed V and J ends, which lost 0 bases and 11 bases, there was a span of 10 bases. The CDR3 DNA is TGCGCCAGCAGCCAAGAGGCAGGAGGGGCTTTCTTT. It specifies CASSQEAGGAFF.

The chain uses TRBV10-3 and TRBJ2-3; perhaps TRBD2 as D (6 bases). CDR1 ENHRY and CDR2 SYGVKD come from the germline V gene. This CDR3 spans 13 amino acids. The V and J ends lost 11 bases and 6 bases respectively, with 18 bases between them. The CDR3: CAVGTGWSDTQYF. The CDR3 DNA follows: TGTGCCGTCGGGACTGGGTGGTCGGATACGCAGTATTTT.

V and J are TRBV7-9 and TRBJ2-1; 8 bases fit TRBD1. The ends lost 5 bases at V and 12 bases at J; junction bases unmatched: 6. The germline gives CDR1 SEHNR, CDR2 FQNEAQ (reference sequence). This CDR3 comprises 12 residues. CDR3 sequence (DNA): TGTGCCAGCAGCCAAAAAGGGACAGGGCAGTTCTTC. Translating gives CASSQKGTGQFF.

This clone was observed once. This rearrangement joins TRBV6-5 to TRBJ2-7; a possible D gene is TRBD2 (7 bases). The CDR3 has 13 amino acids. CDR1 is MNHEY and CDR2 is SVGAGI in the germline V gene. Trimming stripped 6 bases from V and 2 bases from J, with 11 bases between. CDR3: CASRKGGTYEQYF. CDR3 in DNA: TGTGCCAGCAGGAAGGGGGGGACCTACGAGCAGTACTTC.

The rearrangement links TRBV10-3 to TRBJ1-3; TRBD1 matches at 9 bases. Germline CDR1 is ENHRY and CDR2 is SYGVKD. The J segment lost 2 bases and the V segment lost 8 bases, leaving 4 bases of the junction unmatched. CDR3 size: 14 residues. The CDR3 here is CAIGGQGTGNTIYF. In DNA form, the CDR3 reads TGTGCCATCGGGGGACAGGGCACTGGAAACACCATATATTTT.

This rearrangement joins TRBV10-3 to TRBJ1-2; perhaps TRBD1 as D (6 bases). The CDR3 loop spans 17 amino acids. The V and J ends lost 5 bases and 0 bases respectively, with 19 bases between them. Germline CDR1 and CDR2: ENHRY and SYGVKD. The CDR3: CAISRQTTGSTNYGYTF. The DNA of the CDR3 is TGTGCCATCAGTCGACAAACCACAGGGAGTACTAACTATGGCTACACCTTC.

The gene calls are TRBV18 and TRBJ2-6; D uncertain. The V end lost 1 base, the J end lost 2 bases, and 12 bases lay between the germline ends. Germline V gene sequence: CDR1 KGHSH, CDR2 LQKENI. The length of the CDR3 is 17 residues. The CDR3 bases are TGTGCCAGCTCACCACGTAGATCCTCCCCTGGGGCCAACGTCCTGACTTTC. Its translation is CASSPRRSSPGANVLTF.

The chain joins TRBV6-2 or TRBV6-3 to TRBJ2-3; 7 bases are shared with TRBD1. CDR1 is MNHEY, CDR2 SVGEGT, per germline. The J segment lost 4 bases and the V segment lost 6 bases, leaving 7 bases of the junction unmatched. CDR3 size: 14 residues. CDR3 loop: CASSRQGGPDTQYF. In nucleotides, the CDR3 is TGTGCCAGCAGCAGACAGGGTGGCCCAGATACGCAGTATTTT.

The chain is built from TRBV7-2 and TRBJ2-4; 10 bases are a match to TRBD2. The ends lost 2 bases at V and 7 bases at J; junction bases unmatched: 8. The CDR3 runs to 16 residues. Germline assignment: CDR1 SGHTA and CDR2 FQGNSA. CDR3 nucleotides: TGTGCCAGCAGCTTAACCAGCGGGAGGGCCTCCAACATTCAGTACTTC. Translated: CASSLTSGRASNIQYF.

This clone appeared once. J is TRBJ1-2 and V is TRBV29-1; tentatively, D is TRBD1 (5 bases). The CDR3 loop spans 12 amino acids. Germline loops: CDR1 SQVTM, CDR2 ANQGSEA. V gave up 4 bases and J gave up 6 bases, with 12 bases separating them. In nucleotides, the CDR3 is TGCAGCGTTGGACAGCTTGGCGATGGCTACACCTTC. Amino acids: CSVGQLGDGYTF.

The chain joins TRBV13 to TRBJ2-1, with 8 bases aligning to TRBD2. The CDR3 length is 17 residues. After removal of 4 bases from V and 0 bases from J, the junction contained 8 bases not matched to a gene. Germline V CDR1 and CDR2: PRHDT, FYEKMQ (reference sequence). The CDR3 loop is CASSSRTSRSSYNEQFF. The DNA for the CDR3 is TGTGCCAGCAGCTCCCGGACTAGCCGGAGCTCCTACAATGAGCAGTTCTTC.

The CDR3 protein is CASSSRVSYNSPLHF. The DNA for the CDR3 is TGTGCCAGCAGCAGCAGGGTCTCCTATAATTCACCCCTCCACTTT. The chain carries TRBV28 and TRBJ1-6; maybe TRBD1 (5 bases). The length of the CDR3 is 15 residues. Trimming cost V 6 bases and J 0 bases, with 9 bases left between them. Germline lookup yields CDR1 MDHEN and CDR2 SYDVKM.

The chain links TRBV7-3 to TRBJ2-6; D ambiguous. V lost 6 bases to trimming and J lost 0 bases, with 9 bases between them. This CDR3 contains 15 residues. The germline V gene encodes CDR1 SGHTA and CDR2 FQGTGA. The CDR3 DNA reads TGTGCCAGCAGTTCAGGCGACTCTGGGGCCAACGTCCTGACTTTC. Translation: CASSSGDSGANVLTF.

The rearrangement joins TRBV7-9 to TRBJ1-2, with TRBD1 matching 8 bases. This CDR3 spans 14 amino acids. Germline V gives CDR1 SEHNR, CDR2 FQNEAQ (reference sequence). V lost 4 bases to trimming and J lost 4 bases; unmatched junction nucleotides: 5. The DNA for the CDR3 is TGTGCCAGCAGCTCCCTTACAGGGGGCTATGGCTACACCTTC. It encodes CASSSLTGGYGYTF.

The V call is TRBV6-5, the J call TRBJ1-2; D is possibly TRBD1 (6 bases). Trimming stripped 1 base from V and 2 bases from J, with 8 bases between. This CDR3 has 14 residues. Germline CDR1 reads MNHEY; CDR2 reads SVGAGI. The CDR3 here is CASSYYRVNYGYTF. The CDR3, as DNA: TGTGCCAGCAGTTACTACAGGGTAAACTATGGCTACACCTTC.

The chain combines TRBV2 with TRBJ1-2, with TRBD1 matching over 10 bases. The CDR3 runs to 11 residues. V lost 6 bases, J lost 14 bases, and 6 bases stayed unmatched. Germline V CDR1 and CDR2: SNHLY, FYNNEI. The CDR3 DNA reads TGTGCCAGCAGAGTGACGGGACAGGGGACCTTC. Protein sequence: CASRVTGQGTF.

CDR3 sequence reads: CASSFLAGEVYEQFF. CDR3 bases: TGTGCCAGCAGCTTTTTAGCGGGAGAGGTGTATGAGCAGTTCTTC. V and J are TRBV7-3 and TRBJ2-1, with 9 bases that match TRBD2. The CDR3 consists of 15 residues. With V trimmed by 3 bases and J by 8 bases, 8 bases remained unmatched. Looked up from germline, CDR1 is SGHTA and CDR2 is FQGTGA.

The chain uses TRBV28 and TRBJ2-1; TRBD2 might be the D (6 bases). Germline V gene sequence: CDR1 MDHEN, CDR2 SYDVKM. This CDR3 contains 13 residues. The V end lost 8 bases, the J end lost 7 bases, and 15 bases lay between the germline ends. DNA for the CDR3: TGTGCCAGCGTTCATTGGAGGGAAAATGAGCAGTTCTTC. It yields the protein CASVHWRENEQFF.

The chain combines TRBV21-1 with TRBJ1-3; no DNA check was done on the table's D call, TRBD1. TRBV21-1 is annotated as a pseudogene. The length of the CDR3 is 24 residues. Written as DNA, the CDR3 is TGTGCCAGCAGCAACTCCCCCGGGGACCGCCCTCCTGTGGGGACAGGGCAGCTTGGAAACACCATATATTTT. Amino acids: CASSNSPGDRPPVGTGQLGNTIYF.

This clone was detected a few times. The chain recombines TRBV30 with TRBJ1-1; unclear D gene. Germline values: CDR1 GTSNPN, CDR2 SVGIG (reference sequence). The CDR3 is made up of 15 amino acids. Trimming removed 0 bases at V and 3 bases at J, with 14 bases between. The CDR3 DNA is TGTGCCTGGAGTGTACTGCGAGGGTCTGACACTGAAGCTTTCTTT. This encodes CAWSVLRGSDTEAFF.

The chain carries TRBV6-2 or TRBV6-3 and TRBJ2-5; 9 bases agree with TRBD2. The CDR3 length is 15 residues. V lost 2 bases, J lost 5 bases, and 6 bases stayed unmatched. Germline V CDR1 and CDR2: MNHEY, SVGEGT. CDR3 in amino acids: CASSYLGTSRETQYF. The DNA for the CDR3 is TGTGCCAGCAGTTACCTGGGGACTAGCCGTGAGACCCAGTACTTC.

This clone was counted a single time. The chain employs TRBV24-1 and TRBJ2-2, with D perhaps matching TRBD2 (6 bases). The V end was cut by 0 bases, the J end by 6 bases, with 7 bases between. Germline V gives CDR1 KGHDR, CDR2 SFDVKD. The CDR3 consists of 14 residues. CDR3 coding DNA: TGTGCCACCAGTGATTTGGGGGGGTCCGGGGAGCTGTTTTTT. It is translated as CATSDLGGSGELFF.

The gene calls are TRBV10-1 and TRBJ2-3; TRBD2 matches 8 bases. The V gene end was trimmed by 6 bases and the J gene end by 2 bases; junction bases not matched to a gene: 10. Looked up from germline, CDR1 is WNHNN and CDR2 is SYGVQD (reference sequence). The CDR3 contains 16 residues. The DNA for the CDR3 is TGCGCCAGCAGCCCAACTAGCGGAAGATCCACAGATACGCAGTATTTT. Translating it yields CASSPTSGRSTDTQYF.